Below are 22 T cell receptor beta chains sequenced from a single sample in a study of blood T cell repertoires in COVID-19. The repertoire was sequenced with immunoSEQ multiplex PCR; TCRdb's copy has only in-frame clones and lacks some. This repertoire shows about 70,000 clones, around 80% found once; its top ten account for around 27%. The sequenced sample consisted of peripheral blood. The receptor source for this set is a woman aged 80 or older with active or convalescent COVID-19.

The chain recombines TRBV10-3 with TRBJ2-3, with 9 bases identical to TRBD2. The CDR3 runs 15 residues. Germline-derived CDR1 and CDR2 are ENHRY and SYGVKD. V shed 6 bases and J 2 bases; nucleotides not matched to a gene: 6. The CDR3 coding sequence is TGTGCCATCAGACGGACTAGCGCGAACACAGATACGCAGTATTTT. Translated, it gives CAIRRTSANTDTQYF.

The genes are TRBV11-2 and TRBJ2-3; 8 bases line up with TRBD2. Per germline, CDR1 SGHAT and CDR2 FQNNGV. V lost 4 bases and J lost 2; bases outside the gene matches: 5. The CDR3 runs to 15 residues. The CDR3 DNA is TGTGCCAGCAGCTGGGTGCGGGGGGCCACAGATACGCAGTATTTT. Amino acid sequence: CASSWVRGATDTQYF. The full variable domain, in which reference TRBV11-2 and TRBJ2-3 provide the parts outside the CDR3, is EAGVAQSPRYKIIEKRQSVAFWCNPISGHATLYWYQQILGQGPKLLIQFQNNGVVDDSQLPKDRFSAERLKGVDSTLKIQPAKLEDSAVYLCASSWVRGATDTQYFGPGTRLTVL.

The rearrangement uses TRBV30 and TRBJ1-2; possible D gene TRBD1, 6 bases. Germline V lookup: CDR1 GTSNPN, CDR2 SVGIG (reference sequence). CDR3 length equals 15 residues. The germline V and J ends were trimmed by 5 bases and 8 bases, with 24 bases remaining between them. The chain's CDR3 is CAWAHQTGPLVGYTF. In nucleotides, the CDR3 is TGTGCCTGGGCCCACCAGACAGGCCCCCTGGTCGGCTACACCTTC.

A few counts support this clone. The chain uses TRBV6-4 and TRBJ2-3; 9 bases fit TRBD1. From germline, CDR1 is MRHNA and CDR2 SNTAGT. V shed 5 bases and J 2 bases; nucleotides not matched to a gene: 8. CDR3 size: 16 residues. CDR3 DNA sequence: TGTGCCAGCAGTACGGGACAGGGAAGCCCCACAGATACGCAGTATTTT. Translating it yields CASSTGQGSPTDTQYF.

This clone occurred a few times. The V gene is TRBV24-1, the J gene TRBJ1-1, with a possible D match to TRBD1 (6 bases). V shed 4 bases and J shed 0 bases, with 14 bases lying between them. The CDR3 totals 16 residues. CDR1 is KGHDR and CDR2 is SFDVKD in the germline V gene. CDR3 sequence: CATSDNRVLLNTEAFF. The DNA of the CDR3 is TGTGCCACCAGTGACAACAGGGTATTGTTGAACACTGAAGCTTTCTTT.

This clone was picked up a small number of times. The J gene is TRBJ1-2, the V gene TRBV7-2; no clear D gene. The germline V gene encodes CDR1 SGHTA and CDR2 FQGNSA. CDR3 size: 14 residues. The V and J ends lost 2 bases and 4 bases respectively, with 11 bases between them. CDR3 amino acids: CASSLQPDFYGYTF. CDR3 sequence (DNA): TGTGCCAGCAGCTTACAACCGGACTTCTATGGCTACACCTTC.

The chain is built from TRBV7-2 and TRBJ2-2; TRBD2 is a possible D gene (7 bases). Germline V lookup: CDR1 SGHTA, CDR2 FQGNSA. Trimming removed 4 bases from V and 2 bases from J, with 20 bases in between. The CDR3 contains 18 residues. Written as DNA, the CDR3 is TGTGCCAGCAGCTCTTACGGGGGGCGAGCAACTAACACCGGGGAGCTGTTTTTT. Its translation is CASSSYGGRATNTGELFF. The whole variable domain, filled in from reference TRBV7-2 and TRBJ2-2, reads GAGVSQSPSNKVTEKGKDVELRCDPISGHTALYWYRQSLGQGLEFLIYFQGNSAPDKSGLPSDRFSAERTGGSVSTLTIQRTQQEDSAVYLCASSSYGGRATNTGELFFGEGSRLTVL.

The chain links TRBV7-8 to TRBJ1-2, with 7 bases that match TRBD1. Germline assignment: CDR1 SGHVS and CDR2 FQNEAQ. This CDR3 spans 13 amino acids. V was pared by 5 bases and J by 7 bases, with 7 bases of the junction left unmatched. DNA of the CDR3: TGTGCCAGCAGCCGCCGGGACAGTGGTGGCTACACCTTC. Residues: CASSRRDSGGYTF.

In its sample, this clone was seen once. The rearrangement joins TRBV28 to TRBJ1-5, with TRBD1 identical over 7 bases. Trimming cost V 6 bases and J 7 bases; bases outside gene matches: 12. CDR1 and CDR2 from the germline V gene are MDHEN and SYDVKM. This CDR3 contains 15 residues. CDR3 sequence: CASSLLDRDGQPQHF. CDR3 DNA sequence: TGTGCCAGCAGCCTCCTCGACAGGGACGGCCAGCCCCAGCATTTT. Combining the CDR3 with reference TRBV28 and TRBJ1-5 gives the whole variable domain DVKVTQSSRYLVKRTGEKVFLECVQDMDHENMFWYRQDPGLGLRLIYFSYDVKMKEKGDIPEGYSVSREKKERFSLILESASTNQTSMYLCASSLLDRDGQPQHFGDGTRLSIL.

V usage is TRBV7-2 and J usage is TRBJ2-7, with a tentative D call TRBD1 (6 bases). The CDR3 is 13 amino acids. Deletions cut 8 bases from V and 7 bases from J, with 18 bases between. The germline V gene encodes CDR1 SGHTA and CDR2 FQGNSA. This CDR3 reads CASGTSQGLEQYF. CDR3 coding DNA: TGTGCCAGCGGCACCTCTCAGGGGTTAGAGCAGTACTTC.

This clone came up many times. The rearrangement links TRBV6-2 or TRBV6-3 to TRBJ2-3; 10 nucleotides align to TRBD2. The germline gives CDR1 MNHEY, CDR2 SVGEGT. This CDR3 has 16 amino acids. Trimming took 5 bases from V and 7 from J; bases not matched to a gene: 12. This CDR3 reads CASSLLPSGGPNTQYF. In nucleotides, the CDR3 is TGTGCCAGCAGTCTGCTTCCTAGCGGGGGACCAAATACGCAGTATTTT.

V and J are TRBV19 and TRBJ2-1; TRBD1 matches at 7 bases. The CDR3 covers 16 residues. Germline V gives CDR1 LNHDA, CDR2 SQIVND (reference sequence). J lost 7 bases, V lost 10 bases, and 19 bases had no gene match. Here the CDR3 reads CATSEDRQGIWNEQFF. The CDR3 coding sequence is TGTGCCACTTCCGAGGACCGACAGGGAATTTGGAATGAGCAGTTCTTC. Together with reference TRBV19 and TRBJ2-1, the CDR3 gives the full variable domain: DGGITQSPKYLFRKEGQNVTLSCEQNLNHDAMYWYRQDPGQGLRLIYYSQIVNDFQKGDIAEGYSVSREKKESFPLTVTSAQKNPTAFYLCATSEDRQGIWNEQFFGPGTRLTVL.

This clone was observed a single time. This CDR3 reads CAWRLAGANEQFF. The CDR3 DNA is TGTGCCTGGAGGCTAGCGGGGGCTAATGAGCAGTTCTTC. This chain connects TRBV30 to TRBJ2-1; 10 bases fit TRBD2. Looked up from germline, CDR1 is GTSNPN and CDR2 is SVGIG (reference sequence). The CDR3 spans 13 residues. V gave up 3 bases and J gave up 7 bases; unmatched junction bases: 3.

This sequence joins TRBV19 and TRBJ2-3, with TRBD2 as a possible D gene (6 bases). Germline V gives CDR1 LNHDA, CDR2 SQIVND (reference sequence). This CDR3 is 16 amino acids long. V lost 5 bases to trimming and J lost 3 bases, with 18 bases between them. The CDR3 DNA reads TGTGCCAGTAGTTCAGGAGGATCCGGGGGAACAGATACGCAGTATTTT. It yields the protein CASSSGGSGGTDTQYF. Full variable domain (outside the CDR3, taken from reference TRBV19 and TRBJ2-3): DGGITQSPKYLFRKEGQNVTLSCEQNLNHDAMYWYRQDPGQGLRLIYYSQIVNDFQKGDIAEGYSVSREKKESFPLTVTSAQKNPTAFYLCASSSGGSGGTDTQYFGPGTRLTVL.

The sample holds a few counts of this clone. The rearrangement joins TRBV11-3 to TRBJ2-2, with D maybe TRBD1 (5 bases). This CDR3 region has 14 residues. Germline V gene data show CDR1 as SGHNT and CDR2 as YENEEA. V lost 2 bases, J lost 3 bases, and 7 bases lay in between. The CDR3 bases are TGTGCCAGCAGCTTATTCAGGGACACCGGGGAGCTGTTTTTT. It encodes CASSLFRDTGELFF.

The rearrangement uses TRBV3-1 (or the pseudogene TRBV3-2) and TRBJ2-5; D call uncertain. The V end lost 4 bases, the J end lost 2 bases, and 14 bases lay between the germline ends. Germline lookup yields CDR1 LGHDT and CDR2 YNNKEL (reference sequence). CDR3 length equals 15 residues. CDR3 sequence reads: CASSPKTELQETQYF. The CDR3 coding sequence is TGTGCCAGCAGCCCCAAGACTGAGTTACAAGAGACCCAGTACTTC.

The V and J genes are TRBV7-3 and TRBJ1-1; 7 bases line up with TRBD1. CDR1 and CDR2 from the germline V gene are SGHTA and FQGTGA. The V and J ends lost 4 bases and 4 bases, in that order; junction bases with no gene match: 6. The CDR3 is 14 residues long. DNA of the CDR3: TGTGCCAGCAGCTCCCAACAGGGGAGCACTGAAGCTTTCTTT. Translation: CASSSQQGSTEAFF. Supplemented by reference TRBV7-3 and TRBJ1-1, the full variable domain reads GAGVSQTPSNKVTEKGKYVELRCDPISGHTALYWYRQSLGQGPEFLIYFQGTGAADDSGLPNDRFFAVRPEGSVSTLKIQRTERGDSAVYLCASSSQQGSTEAFFGQGTRLTVV.

The chain recombines TRBV6-5 with TRBJ2-7, with TRBD2 matching 8 bases. Germline CDR1 and CDR2: MNHEY and SVGAGI. Trimming removed 9 bases from V and 4 bases from J; junction bases left unmatched: 8. This CDR3 region has 13 residues. The CDR3 spells CASGGGGLYEQYF. In DNA, the CDR3 is TGTGCCAGTGGTGGCGGGGGGTTATACGAGCAGTACTTC.

The table lists this clone with a count of one. The chain links TRBV2 to TRBJ1-3; D ambiguous. CDR1 SNHLY and CDR2 FYNNEI come from the germline V gene. CDR3 length: 12 amino acids. V lost 4 bases, J lost 8 bases, and 9 bases lay in between. Here the CDR3 reads CASSGMGDTIYF. CDR3 sequence (DNA): TGTGCCAGCAGTGGAATGGGAGACACCATATATTTT.

This rearrangement joins TRBV7-8 to TRBJ2-7, with 9 bases aligning to TRBD2. The V segment lost 5 bases and the J segment 2 bases; nucleotides outside the gene matches: 4. Germline V gives CDR1 SGHVS, CDR2 FQNEAQ. The CDR3 covers 14 residues. In nucleotides, the CDR3 is TGTGCCAGCAGCCCTAGCGGGGTACCCTACGAGCAGTACTTC. Protein sequence: CASSPSGVPYEQYF.

The rearrangement joins TRBV3-1 (or the pseudogene TRBV3-2) to TRBJ2-3; 8 bases line up with TRBD2. The CDR3 runs 15 residues. Germline V lookup: CDR1 LGHDT, CDR2 YNNKEL (reference sequence). V gave up 6 bases and J gave up 2 bases; unmatched junction bases: 7. In nucleotides, the CDR3 is TGTGCCAGCAGTTCAGCGGGGGAGACCACAGATACGCAGTATTTT. The encoded protein is CASSSAGETTDTQYF.

The gene calls are TRBV4-2 and TRBJ1-3, with 7 bases aligning to TRBD1. CDR1 and CDR2 from the germline V gene are LGHNA and YNFKEQ. J lost 5 bases, V lost 4 bases, and 11 bases had no gene match. The CDR3 runs 16 residues. For the CDR3, the DNA is TGTGCCAGCAGCCCTCCCAGACAGGGTGGTAGAAACACCATATATTTT. The encoded protein is CASSPPRQGGRNTIYF.